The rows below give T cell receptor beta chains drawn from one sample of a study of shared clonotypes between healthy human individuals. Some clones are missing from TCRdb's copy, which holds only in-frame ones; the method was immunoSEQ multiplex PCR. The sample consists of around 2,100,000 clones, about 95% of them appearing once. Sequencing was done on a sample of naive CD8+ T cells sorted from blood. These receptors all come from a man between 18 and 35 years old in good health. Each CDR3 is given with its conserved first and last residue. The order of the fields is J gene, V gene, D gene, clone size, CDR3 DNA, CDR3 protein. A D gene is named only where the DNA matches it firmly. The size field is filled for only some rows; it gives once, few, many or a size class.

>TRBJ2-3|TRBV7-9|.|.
TGTGCCAGCAGCCTGGGTGCGGATACGCAGTATTTT
CASSLGADTQYF
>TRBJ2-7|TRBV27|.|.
TGTGCCAGCAGTTTCCGATCCACCTACGAGCAGTACTTC
CASSFRSTYEQYF
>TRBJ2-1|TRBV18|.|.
TGTGCCAGCTCAACCCGGGACGCTGCCTACAATGAGCAGTTCTTC
CASSTRDAAYNEQFF
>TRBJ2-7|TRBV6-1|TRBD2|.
TGTGCCAGCAGTGAATACCGCGGGGGAGGTGACTACGAGCAGTACTTC
CASSEYRGGGDYEQYF
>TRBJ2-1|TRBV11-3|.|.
TGTGCCAGCAGCCCTTGGGGAGGCAACAATGAGCAGTTCTTC
CASSPWGGNNEQFF
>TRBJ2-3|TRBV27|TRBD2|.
TGTGCCAGCCGCCCCGGGACTAGCGCCCTTGATACGCAGTATTTT
CASRPGTSALDTQYF
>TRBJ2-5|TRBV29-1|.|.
TGCAGCGCCGGCGGATTGTTGGGGGAGTGGGAGACCCAGTACTTC
CSAGGLLGEWETQYF
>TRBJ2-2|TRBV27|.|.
TGTGCCAGCAGTTGGCTTGATACCGGGGAGCTGTTTTTT
CASSWLDTGELFF
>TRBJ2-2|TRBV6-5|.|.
TGTGCCAGCAGTTACAACGGGGAGCTGTTTTTT
CASSYNGELFF
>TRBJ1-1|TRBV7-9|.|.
TGTGCCAGCAGCTTAGGATGGAGGGATGACACTGAAGCTTTCTTT
CASSLGWRDDTEAFF
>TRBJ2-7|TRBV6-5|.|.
TGTGCCAGCAGTTTCCCCGAGGGTCCGCCTGAGCAGTACTTC
CASSFPEGPPEQYF
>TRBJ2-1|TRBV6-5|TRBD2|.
TGTGCCAGCAGTTACTCGCGGCTAGCGGTAGACAATGAGCAGTTCTTC
CASSYSRLAVDNEQFF
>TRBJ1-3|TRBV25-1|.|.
TGTGCCAGCAGTGAACTGGGTTTCGGAAACACCATATATTTT
CASSELGFGNTIYF
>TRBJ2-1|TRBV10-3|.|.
TGTGCCATCAGTGAGTCGACTCGCGGGACCTACAATGAGCAGTTCTTC
CAISESTRGTYNEQFF
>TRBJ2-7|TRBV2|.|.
TGTGCCAGCAGTGAAGCGCCCAGGGGCTCCTACGAGCAGTACTTC
CASSEAPRGSYEQYF
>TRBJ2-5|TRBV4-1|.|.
TGCGCCAGCAGCCCCCGCAGGGGGGTAGAGACCCAGTACTTC
CASSPRRGVETQYF
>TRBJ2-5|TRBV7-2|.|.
TGTGCCAGCAGCTTAGTGGGAGGGACAGCCTTAGAGACCCAGTACTTC
CASSLVGGTALETQYF
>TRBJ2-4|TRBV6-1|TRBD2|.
TGTGCCAGCAGTGAAGGGGGGCTAGCGGGGGCCCTAGCCAAAAACATTCAGTACTTC
CASSEGGLAGALAKNIQYF
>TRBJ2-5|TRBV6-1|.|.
TGTGCCAGCAGTGGGTTTTTGGAGACCCAGTACTTC
CASSGFLETQYF
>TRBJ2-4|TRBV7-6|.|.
TGTGCCAGCAGCTTAGCGGTAGAAGGGGTTCAGTACTTC
CASSLAVEGVQYF
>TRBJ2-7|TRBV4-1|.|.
TGCGCCAGCAGCCAAGATTGGGCGCAGGGCCAATCCTCCTACGAGCAGTACTTC
CASSQDWAQGQSSYEQYF
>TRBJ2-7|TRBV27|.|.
TGTGCCAGCAGGCGGGTCCGGGGTCCCACTTTCTACGAGCAGTACTTC
CASRRVRGPTFYEQYF
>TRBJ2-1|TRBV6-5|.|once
TGTGCCAGCAGTTACTCTACGGGGGAGCAGACGCATGAGCAGTTCTTC
CASSYSTGEQTHEQFF
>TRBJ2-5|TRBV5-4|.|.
TGTGCCAGCAGCTCCTGGGGGGAGACCCAGTACTTC
CASSSWGETQYF
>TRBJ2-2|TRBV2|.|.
TGTGCCAGCAGTTGGACGAGCCCGAACACCGGGGAGCTGTTTTTT
CASSWTSPNTGELFF
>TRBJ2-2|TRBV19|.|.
TGTGCCGCCCGTCGGGGCGAAAACACCGGGGAGCTGTTTTTT
CAARRGENTGELFF
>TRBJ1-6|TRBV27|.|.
TGTGCCAGCATGGAAAACATCAACTTTAATAATTCACCCCTCCACTTT
CASMENINFNNSPLHF
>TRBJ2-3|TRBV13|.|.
TGTGCCAGCAGTCCCGGGACTTTCAGCACAGATACGCAGTATTTT
CASSPGTFSTDTQYF
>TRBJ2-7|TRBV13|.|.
TGTGCCAGCAGCCCCTTAGGGCAGACTAACTACGAGCAGTACTTC
CASSPLGQTNYEQYF
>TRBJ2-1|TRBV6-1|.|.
TGTGCCAGCAGTGAAGCTGAAACGGCTTACAATGAGCAGTTCTTC
CASSEAETAYNEQFF
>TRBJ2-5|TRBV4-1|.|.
TGCGCCAGCAGCCAAGTAGCCCAGTACCAAGAGACCCAGTACTTC
CASSQVAQYQETQYF
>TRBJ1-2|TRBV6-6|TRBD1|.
TGTGCCAGCAGTTACTACCGACAGGGCGGGGGCTACACCTTC
CASSYYRQGGGYTF
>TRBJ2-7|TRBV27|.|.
TGTGCCAGCAGTTTAACCGCGGCAACTATCAACGAGCAGTACTTC
CASSLTAATINEQYF
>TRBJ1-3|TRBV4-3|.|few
TGCGCCAGCAGCCAAGAGGGGGAGGGTGTAGGAAACACCATATATTTT
CASSQEGEGVGNTIYF
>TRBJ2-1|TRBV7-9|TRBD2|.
TGTGCCAGCAGCTTAGAGGGGGTAGCGGGAGCAAATTTGAATGAGCAGTTCTTC
CASSLEGVAGANLNEQFF
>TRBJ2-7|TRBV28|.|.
TGTGCCAGCAGTTTTAGCCTCGGGGAGAGCGAGCAGTACTTC
CASSFSLGESEQYF
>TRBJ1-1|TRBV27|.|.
TGTGCCAGCAGCCAATCCCAGGCGTCGAACACTGAAGCTTTCTTT
CASSQSQASNTEAFF
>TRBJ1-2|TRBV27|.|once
TGTGCCAGCAGTTTACAGGCATTTAGCCTAGTAGGCTACACCTTC
CASSLQAFSLVGYTF
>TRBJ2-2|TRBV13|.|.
TGTGCCAGCAGCCTCGGGACAACCACCGGGGAGCTGTTTTTT
CASSLGTTTGELFF
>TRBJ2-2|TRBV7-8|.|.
TGTGCCAGCAGCTTAGTTTTCTCCGGGGAGCTGTTTTTT
CASSLVFSGELFF
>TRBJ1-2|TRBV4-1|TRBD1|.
TGCGCCAGCAGACGGACAGGGGATGACTATGGCTACACCTTC
CASRRTGDDYGYTF
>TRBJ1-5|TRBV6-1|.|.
TGTGCCAGCAGTGCTACAGTGGGAAGAAAGCCCCAGCATTTT
CASSATVGRKPQHF
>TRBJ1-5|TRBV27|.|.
TGTGCCAGCAGTTTATTAGGCAATCAGCCCCAGCATTTT
CASSLLGNQPQHF
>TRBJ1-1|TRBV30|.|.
TGTGCCTGGGAAGGGACCAGCGAAAGGAACACTGAAGCTTTCTTT
CAWEGTSERNTEAFF
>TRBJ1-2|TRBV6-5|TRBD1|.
TGTGCCAGCAGTGCACAGGGGAATCACTATGGCTACACCTTC
CASSAQGNHYGYTF